This TCR beta chain was obtained from a study of blood T cell repertoires in COVID-19. TCRdb keeps only in-frame clones here, not all; method: immunoSEQ multiplex PCR. Of 60,000 to 70,000 clones listed, about 90% are singletons. This clone has just one count. The TCR was taken from a human donor with active COVID-19. The donor label of this sample is uncertain. Specimen: peripheral blood.

CDR3 amino acids: CASSQEGGSNEQFF. In DNA, the CDR3 is TGTGCCAGCAGCCAAGAGGGAGGGAGCAATGAGCAGTTCTTC. The chain couples TRBV3-1 (or the pseudogene TRBV3-2) to TRBJ2-1; 7 bases align to TRBD2. Germline CDR1 LGHDT, CDR2 YNNKEL (reference sequence). Losses at the gene ends were 0 bases for V and 6 bases for J; bases not matched to a gene: 2. CDR3 length equals 14 residues.